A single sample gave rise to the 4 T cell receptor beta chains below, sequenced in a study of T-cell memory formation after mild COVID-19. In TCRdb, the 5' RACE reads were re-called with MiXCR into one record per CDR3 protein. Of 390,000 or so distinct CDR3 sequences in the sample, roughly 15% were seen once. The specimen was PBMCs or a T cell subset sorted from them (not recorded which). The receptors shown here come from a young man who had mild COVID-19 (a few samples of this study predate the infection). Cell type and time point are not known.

DNA for the CDR3: TGTGCCAGCACTTCTGGGCGGGGAAGCTCCTACAATGAGCAGTTCTTC. This encodes CASTSGRGSSYNEQFF. The V and J genes are TRBV12-3 or TRBV12-4 and TRBJ2-1, with D possibly TRBD2 on 6 matching bases. There are 16 residues in the CDR3. With 7 bases removed from V and 0 bases from J, the gap between germline ends came to 16 bases.

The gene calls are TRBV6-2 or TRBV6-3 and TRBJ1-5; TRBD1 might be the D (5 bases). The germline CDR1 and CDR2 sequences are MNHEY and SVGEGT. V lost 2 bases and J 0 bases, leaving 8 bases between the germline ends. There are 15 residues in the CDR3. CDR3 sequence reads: CASSYRQHSNQPQHF. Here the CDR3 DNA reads TGTGCCAGCAGTTACAGACAGCATAGCAATCAGCCCCAGCATTTT.

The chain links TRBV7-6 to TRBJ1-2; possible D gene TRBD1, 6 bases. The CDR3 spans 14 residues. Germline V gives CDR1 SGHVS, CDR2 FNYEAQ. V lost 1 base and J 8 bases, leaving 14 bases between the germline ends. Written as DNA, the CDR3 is TGTGCCAGCAGCTTAGACGCGGGGGGCGGCGGCTACACCTTC. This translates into CASSLDAGGGGYTF.

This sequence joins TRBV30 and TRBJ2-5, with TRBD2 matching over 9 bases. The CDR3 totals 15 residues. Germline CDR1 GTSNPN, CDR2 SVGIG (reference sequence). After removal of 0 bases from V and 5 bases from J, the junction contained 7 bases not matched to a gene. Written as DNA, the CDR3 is TGTGCCTGGAGTGTAGCTTCCGCGGGGGGGGAGACCCAGTACTTC. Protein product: CAWSVASAGGETQYF. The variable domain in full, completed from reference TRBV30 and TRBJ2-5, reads SQTIHQWPATLVQPVGSPLSLECTVEGTSNPNLYWYRQAAGRGLQLLFYSVGIGQISSEVPQNLSASRPQDRQFILSSKKLLLSDSGFYLCAWSVASAGGETQYFGPGTRLLVL.